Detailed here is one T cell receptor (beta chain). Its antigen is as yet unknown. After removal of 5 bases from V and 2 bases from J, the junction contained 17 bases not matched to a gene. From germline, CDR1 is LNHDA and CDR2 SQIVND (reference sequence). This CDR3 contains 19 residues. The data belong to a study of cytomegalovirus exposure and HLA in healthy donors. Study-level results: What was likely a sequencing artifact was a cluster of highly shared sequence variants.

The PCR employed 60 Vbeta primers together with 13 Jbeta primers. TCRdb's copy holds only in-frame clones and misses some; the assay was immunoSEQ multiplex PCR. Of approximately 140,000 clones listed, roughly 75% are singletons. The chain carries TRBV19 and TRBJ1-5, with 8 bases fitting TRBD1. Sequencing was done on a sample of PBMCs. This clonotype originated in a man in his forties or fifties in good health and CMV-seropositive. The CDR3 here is CASSPRDRSSIAGNQPQHF. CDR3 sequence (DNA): TGTGCCAGTAGTCCCAGGGACAGGTCCAGCATAGCCGGCAATCAGCCCCAGCATTTT.